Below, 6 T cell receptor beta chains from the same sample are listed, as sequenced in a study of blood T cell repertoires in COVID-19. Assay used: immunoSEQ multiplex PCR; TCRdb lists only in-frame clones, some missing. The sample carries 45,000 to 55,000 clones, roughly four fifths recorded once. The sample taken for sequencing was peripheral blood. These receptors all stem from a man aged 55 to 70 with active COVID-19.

The chain's CDR3 is CASRQVTGGNTEAFF. The CDR3 DNA follows: TGTGCCAGCAGACAAGTAACAGGGGGCAACACTGAAGCTTTCTTT. The chain joins TRBV21-1 to TRBJ1-1; the table's D call, TRBD1, has no DNA check behind it. TRBV21-1 is given as a pseudogene. CDR3 length: 15 residues.

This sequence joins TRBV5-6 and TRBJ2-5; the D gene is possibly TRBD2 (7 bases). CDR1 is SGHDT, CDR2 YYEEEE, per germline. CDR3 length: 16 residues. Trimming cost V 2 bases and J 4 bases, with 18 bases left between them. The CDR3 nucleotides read TGTGCCAGCAGCTTTTTTGGGGGGGCGAGGGTAGAGACCCAGTACTTC. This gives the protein CASSFFGGARVETQYF.

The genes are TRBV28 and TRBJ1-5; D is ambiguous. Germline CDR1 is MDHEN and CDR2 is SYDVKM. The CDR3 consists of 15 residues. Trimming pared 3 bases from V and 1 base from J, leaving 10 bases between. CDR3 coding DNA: TGTGCCAGCAGTTTCCCCGGGATCAGCAATCAGCCCCAGCATTTT. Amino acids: CASSFPGISNQPQHF.

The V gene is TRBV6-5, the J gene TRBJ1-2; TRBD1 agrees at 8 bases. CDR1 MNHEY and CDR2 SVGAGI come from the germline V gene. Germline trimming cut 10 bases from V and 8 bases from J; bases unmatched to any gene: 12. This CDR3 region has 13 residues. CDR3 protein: CATNPLGQEGYTF. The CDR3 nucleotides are TGTGCCACCAACCCCCTGGGACAGGAGGGCTACACCTTC.

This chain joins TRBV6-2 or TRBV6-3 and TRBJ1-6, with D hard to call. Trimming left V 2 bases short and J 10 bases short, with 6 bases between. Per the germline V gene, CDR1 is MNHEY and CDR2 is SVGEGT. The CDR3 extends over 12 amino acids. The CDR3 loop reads CASSYEGSPLHF. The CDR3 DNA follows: TGTGCCAGCAGTTACGAGGGCTCACCCCTCCACTTT.

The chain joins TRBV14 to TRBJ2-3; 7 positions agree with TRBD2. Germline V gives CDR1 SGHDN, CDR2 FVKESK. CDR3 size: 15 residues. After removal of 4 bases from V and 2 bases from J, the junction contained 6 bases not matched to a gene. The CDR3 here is CASSLQLAATDTQYF. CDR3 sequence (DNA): TGTGCCAGCAGCCTCCAGCTAGCGGCCACAGATACGCAGTATTTT.